Included here is one TCR beta chain sequence, with context. Its target is unknown. MiXCR, run by TCRdb on the reads, gives a single entry per CDR3 protein. The sample shows about 140,000 distinct CDR3 sequences, 5.5% to 8% of them seen only once. This entry comes from a study of T cell repertoires in cytomegalovirus infection. Study at large: Public TCR beta signature analysis indicated the presence of both CMV infection and matching HLA type.

Whole-study results and caveats: CMV-specific HLA-C-restricted TCR beta clonotypes dominated the ex vivo response. Cumulative public TCR beta family frequency identified carriers of CMV plus the relevant HLA.

Sequenced input: PBMCs. The sequence was collected from a human donor in good health (CMV status not recorded). Some clones in this sample may be carry-over from other donors' samples.

The CDR3 loop reads CASSGQGARGETQYF. In DNA, the CDR3 is TGTGCCAGCAGCGGACAGGGGGCGCGGGGAGAGACCCAGTACTTC. V is TRBV9 and J is TRBJ2-5; TRBD1 agrees at 10 bases. Germline CDR1 reads SGDLS; CDR2 reads YYNGEE. The CDR3 is made up of 15 amino acids. Germline trimming cut 3 bases from V and 4 bases from J; bases unmatched to any gene: 6.